This T cell receptor beta chain was obtained from a study of CD8 T cells in Susac syndrome. As for the study in general: When blood was collected, patients with Susac syndrome were therapy-naive, were taking corticosteroids, or were receiving intravenous immunoglobulin alone.

An amount of RNA that ranged from roughly 0.5 to 1 ug was reverse transcribed with random hexamers. Amplification of TCR beta CDR3 used immunoSEQ multiplex PCR across 54 Vbeta and 13 Jbeta. TCRdb analysed the immunoSEQ multiplex PCR reads with MiXCR anew, one entry per CDR3 protein. The data hold about 130,000 distinct CDR3 sequences, with around 95% observed a single time. In blood CD8+ and CD4+ T cells, TCR beta underwent sequencing. The sequencing input was CD8+ T cells from PBMCs. The clonotype was recovered from a human donor with Susac syndrome.

In DNA form, the CDR3 reads TGTGCCAGCAGTCCCATTGACTCCATCCATTACAATCAGCCCCAGCATTTT. Protein product: CASSPIDSIHYNQPQHF. The V gene is TRBV27, the J gene TRBJ1-5, with D unclear. This CDR3 region has 17 residues. CDR1 is MNHEY and CDR2 is SMNVEV in the germline V gene (reference sequence). Trimming removed 5 bases from V and 3 bases from J, with 20 bases in between.